The source of this TCR beta chain is a study of a mutant IDH1 vaccine in newly diagnosed glioma. This clone was counted once. What it binds is unknown. Trimming stripped 0 bases from V and 1 base from J, with 9 bases between. The CDR3 length is 15 residues. Germline V gives CDR1 SGHRS, CDR2 YFSETQ. Time point noted: week 5, during vaccination. Doses comprised 300 ug of mutant IDH1 20-mer peptide each, plus topical imiquimod. Repertoires were generated with immunoSEQ multiplex PCR, while TCRdb's copy carries only in-frame clones and drops some. Of more than 35,000 clones listed, roughly 85% were seen once; the top ten hold over 1.5%.

The chain combines TRBV5-1 with TRBJ2-3; D is perhaps TRBD2 (6 bases). This clonotype originated in a middle-aged man with glioma. Sample: PBMCs, taken from a glioma patient whose treatment included an IDH1 peptide vaccine. DNA for the CDR3: TGCGCCAGCAGCTTGGGCGCTAGCGGCACAGATACGCAGTATTTT. It codes for CASSLGASGTDTQYF.